This T cell receptor (beta chain) was obtained from a study of T cells in Graves' hyperthyroidism and ophthalmopathy. Findings and caveats of the study: Blood also showed most of the thyroid clonotypes that were expanded above 0.001. With a median lead of approximately 6.4 months before onset, the model predicted ophthalmopathy.

RNA transcripts provided the source from which TCR beta CDR3 regions were amplified. In the first-round RT-PCR of the TCR CDR3, the HTBI primer set was used. TCRdb itself ran the multiplex PCR reads through MiXCR, one entry per CDR3 protein. The repertoire holds about 700,000 distinct CDR3 sequences, with just under 45% as singletons. On this clonotype itself: What it binds is unknown.

The CDR3 is 14 residues long. V lost 8 bases and J 2 bases, leaving 13 bases between the germline ends. The germline gives CDR1 ENHRY, CDR2 SYGVKD. The source is an adult man with Graves' disease, either hyperthyroidism or ophthalmopathy (not recorded which). The source material was peripheral blood or thyroid tissue (not recorded which). The V call is TRBV10-3, the J call TRBJ1-5, with D hard to call. CDR3 amino acids: CAIASEDGNQPQHF. The CDR3 DNA is TGTGCCATCGCAAGCGAAGACGGCAATCAGCCCCAGCATTTT.